The entry below gives a single T cell receptor beta chain sequence along with its context. The CDR3 contains 14 residues. Trimming stripped 1 base from V and 5 bases from J, with 12 bases between. Germline CDR1 SGHRS, CDR2 YFSETQ. The data were obtained in a study of blood T cell repertoires in COVID-19. Study summary: COVID-19 samples collected from the United States, Italy and Spain covered acute and convalescent phases. T cells, B-cell-depleted T cells, or PBMCs provided the cDNA or gDNA that served as material.

Original handling: Amplified reference gene primers provided the basis for estimating nucleated cell counts. Sequencing was performed with immunoSEQ multiplex PCR; in TCRdb, only in-frame clones are kept and a portion is missing. V and J calls and clone size are copied from that table; D and trimming were computed from the DNA. In the table there are approximately 280,000 clones, 86% of which are singletons. Sequenced sample: peripheral blood. The receptor's source is a woman aged 25 to 39 who had recovered from COVID-19. The genes are TRBV5-1 and TRBJ1-1; D uncertain. The CDR3 here is CASSLRGDSTEAFF. DNA for the CDR3: TGCGCCAGCAGCTTGAGAGGCGATAGTACTGAAGCTTTCTTT.